The 27 T cell receptor beta chains listed next were all sequenced from one sample in a study of T cells in localized non-small cell lung cancer (dated by TCRdb to the early 2020s). Library method: the immunoSEQ multiplex PCR assay. Here the immuneACCESS table is served through TCRdb, limited to in-frame sequences with V and J called. Missing clones are a known gap in these copies; in checked studies unresolved V genes cover under half, and the rest lacks a known reason. Within this sample are approximately 24,000 clones, with around nine tenths of them counted one time only. Of the sample, roughly 23% is held by the ten largest clones. Sequences were derived from peripheral blood, sampled before any cancer treatment. The source of these receptors is a man between 40 and 75 years old with stage I squamous cell lung carcinoma.

The J gene is TRBJ1-1, the V gene TRBV5-1, with 8 bases lining up with TRBD1. The V gene's germline CDR1 is SGHRS and CDR2 YFSETQ. Germline trimming cut 4 bases from V and 5 bases from J; bases unmatched to any gene: 7. This CDR3 region has 14 residues. The CDR3 reads CASSVNRGETEAFF. The CDR3 DNA follows: TGCGCCAGCAGCGTGAACAGGGGGGAAACTGAAGCTTTCTTT.

CDR3 residues: CASSPRTSAIYEQYF. In DNA, the CDR3 is TGTGCCAGCAGCCCACGGACTAGCGCGATCTACGAGCAGTACTTC. V usage is TRBV5-8 and J usage is TRBJ2-7, with TRBD2 matching 9 bases. The V gene end was trimmed by 4 bases and the J gene end by 3 bases; junction bases not matched to a gene: 8. The CDR3 covers 15 residues. Germline CDR1 and CDR2: SGHTS and YDEGEE.

The chain joins TRBV9 to TRBJ2-3; 11 bases are shared with TRBD1. CDR1 and CDR2 (germline): SGDLS, YYNGEE. V lost 4 bases, J lost 3 bases, and 7 bases stayed unmatched. This CDR3 contains 16 residues. The CDR3 nucleotides are TGTGCCAGCAGCTACCGGGACAGGGGGTTTACAGATACGCAGTATTTT. Its protein product is CASSYRDRGFTDTQYF.

The V gene is TRBV7-2, the J gene TRBJ1-4, with TRBD1 matching 8 bases. Germline V gives CDR1 SGHTA, CDR2 FQGNSA. The CDR3 consists of 14 residues. Trimming removed 5 bases from V and 8 bases from J; junction bases left unmatched: 7. For the CDR3, the DNA is TGTGCCAGCAGCCAGTGGACAGGGCCCGAAAAACTGTTTTTT. Its protein product is CASSQWTGPEKLFF.

The rearrangement joins TRBV4-2 to TRBJ2-1; D might be TRBD2 (7 bases). Germline-derived CDR1 and CDR2 are LGHNA and YNFKEQ. The CDR3 runs 16 residues. The germline V and J ends were trimmed by 0 bases and 7 bases, with 16 bases remaining between them. The CDR3 DNA is TGTGCCAGCAGCCAAGAAGGGGGGGCCTCTGGGAATGAGCAGTTCTTC. Amino acids: CASSQEGGASGNEQFF.

The J gene is TRBJ2-1, the V gene TRBV27; no reliable D call. Trimming removed 8 bases from V and 9 bases from J, with 26 bases in between. CDR1 and CDR2 (germline): MNHEY, SMNVEV (reference sequence). The CDR3 has 16 amino acids. The CDR3 loop is CASPIRLSGYVCEQFF. The CDR3 DNA reads TGTGCCAGCCCCATCAGGCTCTCAGGCTATGTATGTGAGCAGTTCTTC.

The chain has TRBV30 and TRBJ2-7, with 7 bases lining up with TRBD1. V dropped 2 bases and J dropped 2; count of bases not matched to a gene: 6. Germline V CDR1 and CDR2: GTSNPN, SVGIG (reference sequence). The CDR3 length is 14 residues. The CDR3, as DNA: TGTGCCTGGAGTCGACCAGGGGGTGCCTACGAGCAGTACTTC. This sequence encodes CAWSRPGGAYEQYF.

The chain uses TRBV7-9 and TRBJ1-1; no clear D. Germline V gene data show CDR1 as SEHNR and CDR2 as FQNEAQ (reference sequence). Trimming removed 5 bases from V and 11 bases from J, with 9 bases in between. This CDR3 is built from 10 residues. The CDR3 nucleotides are TGTGCCAGCAGCCTCTTGAGTGCTTTCTTT. It specifies CASSLLSAFF.

This clone is large. The V and J genes are TRBV27 and TRBJ2-2; 8 bases line up with TRBD2. Germline loops: CDR1 MNHEY, CDR2 SMNVEV (reference sequence). The CDR3 has 15 amino acids. The V segment lost 3 bases and the J segment 6 bases; nucleotides outside the gene matches: 6. In DNA form, the CDR3 reads TGTGCCAGCAGTTTCAGGAGGCGGGGGGCCGGGGAGCTGTTTTTT. This sequence encodes CASSFRRRGAGELFF.

The chain couples TRBV19 to TRBJ1-5; D is unresolved. The germline gives CDR1 LNHDA, CDR2 SQIVND (reference sequence). The CDR3 loop spans 16 amino acids. The V and J ends lost 5 bases and 0 bases respectively, with 14 bases between them. CDR3 amino acids: CASSLTPGDSNQPQHF. The CDR3, as DNA: TGTGCCAGTAGTTTAACCCCCGGGGATAGCAATCAGCCCCAGCATTTT. The variable domain in full, with the rest retrieved from reference TRBV19 and TRBJ1-5, is DGGITQSPKYLFRKEGQNVTLSCEQNLNHDAMYWYRQDPGQGLRLIYYSQIVNDFQKGDIAEGYSVSREKKESFPLTVTSAQKNPTAFYLCASSLTPGDSNQPQHFGDGTRLSIL.

In this sample, this clone turned up once. V is TRBV6-1 and J is TRBJ2-4; unclear D gene. CDR1 MNHNS and CDR2 SASEGT come from the germline V gene. The V end was cut by 4 bases, the J end by 0 bases, with 7 bases between. This CDR3 comprises 14 residues. The CDR3 spells CASSGQIAKNIQYF. The DNA for the CDR3 is TGTGCCAGCAGTGGTCAGATAGCCAAAAACATTCAGTACTTC.

The V call is TRBV5-1, the J call TRBJ2-2, with a possible D match to TRBD1 (6 bases). Germline V gene data show CDR1 as SGHRS and CDR2 as YFSETQ. The V gene lost 4 bases and the J gene lost 4 bases, with 8 bases spanning the gap. This CDR3 is 13 amino acids long. The CDR3 protein is CASSIQGTGELFF. Written as DNA, the CDR3 is TGCGCCAGCAGCATACAGGGCACCGGGGAGCTGTTTTTT. Full variable domain (outside the CDR3, taken from reference TRBV5-1 and TRBJ2-2): KAGVTQTPRYLIKTRGQQVTLSCSPISGHRSVSWYQQTPGQGLQFLFEYFSETQRNKGNFPGRFSGRQFSNSRSEMNVSTLELGDSALYLCASSIQGTGELFFGEGSRLTVL.

This clone was counted once. This rearrangement joins TRBV7-2 to TRBJ2-5; D is perhaps TRBD2 (5 bases). Between the trimmed V and J ends, which lost 5 bases and 6 bases, there was a span of 10 bases. Germline V lookup: CDR1 SGHTA, CDR2 FQGNSA. CDR3 length equals 12 residues. As DNA, the CDR3 is TGTGCCAGCAGCAAAGCGGCGCAGACCCAGTACTTC. Its protein product is CASSKAAQTQYF.

This clone came up once. The V call is TRBV15, the J call TRBJ1-5; tentatively, D is TRBD1 (6 bases). The CDR3 totals 15 residues. Trimming took off 0 bases at V and 7 bases at J, with 13 bases between the two ends. CDR1 is LNHNV and CDR2 is YYDKDF in the germline V gene (reference sequence). CDR3 loop: CATSREGGRGQPQHF. Written as DNA, the CDR3 is TGTGCCACCAGCAGAGAAGGGGGAAGGGGGCAGCCCCAGCATTTT. The variable domain in full, completed from reference TRBV15 and TRBJ1-5, reads DAMVIQNPRYQVTQFGKPVTLSCSQTLNHNVMYWYQQKSSQAPKLLFHYYDKDFNNEADTPDNFQSRRPNTSFCFLDIRSPGLGDTAMYLCATSREGGRGQPQHFGDGTRLSIL.

J is TRBJ2-1 and V is TRBV5-1; 15 nucleotides agree with TRBD2. CDR3 length: 18 amino acids. V was pared by 2 bases and J by 3 bases, with 6 bases of the junction left unmatched. The V gene's germline CDR1 is SGHRS and CDR2 YFSETQ. The CDR3 DNA is TGCGCCAGCAGCTTCGGACTAGCGGGGGGGCCGAACTACAATGAGCAGTTCTTC. It encodes CASSFGLAGGPNYNEQFF.

The chain recombines TRBV6-1 with TRBJ1-2, with 7 bases matching TRBD1. Trimming cost V 10 bases and J 1 base; bases outside gene matches: 6. The germline CDR1 and CDR2 sequences are MNHNS and SASEGT. The CDR3 is 13 residues long. CDR3 sequence: CATETGNNYGYTF. The CDR3 nucleotides are TGTGCCACCGAGACAGGGAATAACTATGGCTACACCTTC.

The rearrangement links TRBV7-9 to TRBJ2-2; possible D gene TRBD1, 6 bases. CDR3 length: 15 residues. Germline V gene lookup returns CDR1 SEHNR and CDR2 FQNEAQ (reference sequence). V lost 6 bases, J lost 2 bases, and 13 bases lay in between. The CDR3 DNA reads TGTGCCAGCAGAACAGGGAGCCCTAACACCGGGGAGCTGTTTTTT. Residues: CASRTGSPNTGELFF.

The chain combines TRBV7-2 with TRBJ2-7; 10 nucleotides line up with TRBD2. The CDR3 has 15 residues. J gave up 2 bases and V 1 base, and 2 bases lay outside the gene matches. CDR1 SGHTA and CDR2 FQGNSA come from the germline V gene. The chain's CDR3 is CASSLVAGGTYEQYF. For the CDR3, the DNA is TGTGCCAGCAGCTTAGTAGCGGGGGGCACCTACGAGCAGTACTTC.

The chain carries TRBV18 and TRBJ2-3, with 14 bases matching TRBD2. Trimming cost V 4 bases and J 2 bases; bases outside gene matches: 14. The CDR3 spans 20 residues. CDR1 is KGHSH and CDR2 is LQKENI in the germline V gene. CDR3 sequence: CASSRLGSPGLAGVTDTQYF. The CDR3, as DNA: TGTGCCAGCTCACGACTGGGGTCTCCGGGACTAGCGGGGGTCACAGATACGCAGTATTTT.

The chain recombines TRBV5-6 with TRBJ1-1; TRBD1 aligns across 7 bases. Germline V gene data show CDR1 as SGHDT and CDR2 as YYEEEE. Losses at the gene ends were 4 bases for V and 0 bases for J; bases not matched to a gene: 3. The CDR3 consists of 14 residues. The CDR3 DNA follows: TGTGCCAGCAGCGGGACAGAGATGAACACTGAAGCTTTCTTT. Its translation: CASSGTEMNTEAFF.

This chain joins TRBV7-2 and TRBJ1-4, with D hard to call. There are 15 residues in the CDR3. The V and J ends lost 5 bases and 2 bases respectively, with 12 bases between them. Germline loops: CDR1 SGHTA, CDR2 FQGNSA. Here the CDR3 DNA reads TGTGCCAGCAGCCCCCCGGAAGCCACTAATGAAAAACTGTTTTTT. It specifies CASSPPEATNEKLFF.

This chain links TRBV27 with TRBJ2-2; 9 nucleotides align to TRBD1. The CDR3 runs to 13 residues. Germline V gene data show CDR1 as MNHEY and CDR2 as SMNVEV (reference sequence). V lost 8 bases to trimming and J lost 7 bases; unmatched junction nucleotides: 5. CDR3 in amino acids: CASGWTGVGELFF. The CDR3 DNA reads TGTGCCAGCGGCTGGACAGGGGTCGGGGAGCTGTTTTTT.

The chain has TRBV13 and TRBJ2-3; D not resolved. The germline V and J ends were trimmed by 8 bases and 1 base, with 16 bases remaining between them. The germline CDR1 and CDR2 sequences are PRHDT and FYEKMQ (reference sequence). The CDR3 has 15 amino acids. The chain's CDR3 is CASVIGTRGTDTQYF. CDR3 coding DNA: TGTGCCAGCGTGATTGGAACACGGGGCACAGATACGCAGTATTTT.

CDR3 sequence reads: CASSLRGGSGANVLTF. CDR3 DNA sequence: TGTGCCAGCAGCCTCCGAGGAGGCTCTGGGGCCAACGTCCTGACTTTC. The chain links TRBV9 to TRBJ2-6; possibly TRBD2 for D (5 bases). CDR1 SGDLS and CDR2 YYNGEE come from the germline V gene. Trimming left V 4 bases short and J 0 bases short, with 11 bases between. The CDR3 is 16 amino acids.

The chain is built from TRBV19 and TRBJ2-1; 9 nucleotides agree with TRBD1. The CDR3 loop spans 14 amino acids. Trimming at V came to 4 bases and at J to 7 bases, leaving 5 bases not matched to a gene. Germline V gene sequence: CDR1 LNHDA, CDR2 SQIVND (reference sequence). CDR3 nucleotides: TGTGCCAGTAGTAGGGGGGACAGGGCGAATGAGCAGTTCTTC. This translates into CASSRGDRANEQFF.

The chain recombines TRBV5-1 with TRBJ1-6, with a weak D call TRBD1 (6 bases). V was clipped by 0 bases and J by 9 bases, with 13 bases between them. Germline loops: CDR1 SGHRS, CDR2 YFSETQ. There are 15 residues in the CDR3. The CDR3 nucleotides read TGCGCCAGCAGCTTGGAAGGGGGGCTTGGTTCACCCCTCCACTTT. Protein product: CASSLEGGLGSPLHF.

The chain couples TRBV6-5 to TRBJ1-2; 10 nucleotides line up with TRBD1. V shed 2 bases and J 4 bases; nucleotides not matched to a gene: 7. Germline CDR1 MNHEY, CDR2 SVGAGI. The CDR3 spans 16 residues. The CDR3 DNA is TGTGCCAGCAGTTACCAACGGACAGGGGGTTCCTATGGCTACACCTTC. Residues: CASSYQRTGGSYGYTF.